Listed below are T cell receptor beta chains from one sample, sequenced in a study of blood T cell repertoires in COVID-19. Clones were read by immunoSEQ multiplex PCR, and TCRdb kept only the in-frame ones, dropping some. The data show more than 100,000 clones, with around 87% seen just once and 3% to 4% held by the top ten. The sequenced material came from peripheral blood. All receptors come from a woman in her fifties or sixties with acute or convalescent COVID-19. Both conserved end residues are part of each CDR3. The order of the fields is CDR3 protein, CDR3 DNA, J gene, clone size, V gene, D gene. The D gene is left open where the match is weak. Expanded clones are given a class, and other clones once, few, many or no size at all.

cdr3_aa: CASSYGQGVGNTIYF
cdr3_nt: TGCGCCAGCAGCTACGGACAGGGGGTCGGAAACACCATATATTTT
j_call: TRBJ1-3
clone_size: .
v_call: TRBV5-1
d_call: TRBD1

cdr3_aa: CASSFRGSREKLFF
cdr3_nt: TGTGCCAGCAGTTTCAGGGGGAGCAGGGAAAAACTGTTTTTT
j_call: TRBJ1-4
clone_size: .
v_call: TRBV25-1
d_call: TRBD1

cdr3_aa: CASSVSGRRDDTQYF
cdr3_nt: TGTGCCAGCAGCGTTAGCGGGAGGAGGGATGATACGCAGTATTTT
j_call: TRBJ2-3
clone_size: .
v_call: TRBV5-5
d_call: TRBD2

cdr3_aa: CASSQGLGTGPEKLFF
cdr3_nt: TGTGCCAGCAGCCAAGGCCTCGGGACAGGGCCTGAAAAACTGTTTTTT
j_call: TRBJ1-4
clone_size: .
v_call: TRBV3-1/TRBV3-2
d_call: TRBD1

cdr3_aa: CASSFGVEAFF
cdr3_nt: TGTGCCAGCAGTTTCGGAGTTGAAGCTTTCTTT
j_call: TRBJ1-1
clone_size: .
v_call: TRBV27
d_call: .

cdr3_aa: CATSRGRGSPLHF
cdr3_nt: TGTGCCACCAGCAGAGGTCGGGGTTCACCCCTCCACTTT
j_call: TRBJ1-6
clone_size: .
v_call: TRBV15
d_call: .

cdr3_aa: CASSALAGEQFF
cdr3_nt: TGTGCCAGCAGCGCTCTAGCGGGAGAGCAGTTCTTC
j_call: TRBJ2-1
clone_size: .
v_call: TRBV7-8
d_call: TRBD2

cdr3_aa: CASSLGLAGSSYNEQFF
cdr3_nt: TGTGCCAGCAGCTTAGGACTAGCGGGATCCTCCTACAATGAGCAGTTCTTC
j_call: TRBJ2-1
clone_size: .
v_call: TRBV7-9
d_call: TRBD2

cdr3_aa: CASSLYGLPREQFF
cdr3_nt: TGTGCCAGCAGTTTATACGGACTCCCGAGGGAGCAGTTCTTC
j_call: TRBJ2-1
clone_size: .
v_call: TRBV28
d_call: .

cdr3_aa: CASRLQPGQTNTEAFF
cdr3_nt: TGTGCAAGTCGCCTTCAACCGGGACAGACGAACACTGAAGCTTTCTTT
j_call: TRBJ1-1
clone_size: .
v_call: TRBV12-2
d_call: .

cdr3_aa: CAWSGQGGYTF
cdr3_nt: TGTGCCTGGAGTGGGCAGGGTGGCTACACCTTC
j_call: TRBJ1-2
clone_size: .
v_call: TRBV30
d_call: .

cdr3_aa: CASNSYRDNTNEKLFF
cdr3_nt: TGTGCCAGTAACTCGTACCGGGACAACACTAATGAAAAACTGTTTTTT
j_call: TRBJ1-4
clone_size: .
v_call: TRBV19
d_call: .

cdr3_aa: CRRDRSTEAFF
cdr3_nt: TGCAGAAGGGACAGGAGCACTGAAGCTTTCTTT
j_call: TRBJ1-1
clone_size: .
v_call: TRBV20-1
d_call: TRBD1

cdr3_aa: CASSESLPISSGNTIYF
cdr3_nt: TGCGCCAGCAGTGAGTCGCTCCCTATTTCATCTGGAAACACCATATATTTT
j_call: TRBJ1-3
clone_size: .
v_call: TRBV10-2
d_call: .

cdr3_aa: CSVTDSKYGYTF
cdr3_nt: TGCAGCGTTACAGACAGTAAATATGGCTACACCTTC
j_call: TRBJ1-2
clone_size: .
v_call: TRBV29-1
d_call: .

cdr3_aa: CASSLVQGDFNYGYTF
cdr3_nt: TGCGCCAGCAGCTTGGTGCAGGGGGACTTTAACTATGGCTACACCTTC
j_call: TRBJ1-2
clone_size: .
v_call: TRBV5-1
d_call: TRBD1

cdr3_aa: CAWSLSRQVPLGYTF
cdr3_nt: TGTGCCTGGAGTCTGAGTAGACAGGTCCCCCTGGGCTACACCTTC
j_call: TRBJ1-2
clone_size: .
v_call: TRBV30
d_call: .

cdr3_aa: CASSIGTREKLFF
cdr3_nt: TGTGCCAGCAGTATAGGGACTAGGGAAAAACTGTTTTTT
j_call: TRBJ1-4
clone_size: .
v_call: TRBV12-3/TRBV12-4
d_call: .

cdr3_aa: CATSRGGGTNEKLFF
cdr3_nt: TGTGCCACCAGTAGGGGGGGCGGAACGAATGAAAAACTGTTTTTT
j_call: TRBJ1-4
clone_size: .
v_call: TRBV24-1
d_call: .

cdr3_aa: CASSSLAGGETQYF
cdr3_nt: TGTGCCAGCAGCTCACTAGCGGGAGGGGAGACCCAGTACTTC
j_call: TRBJ2-5
clone_size: .
v_call: TRBV7-6
d_call: TRBD2

cdr3_aa: CASSQSTSGVYEQYF
cdr3_nt: TGTGCCAGCAGCCAATCAACTAGCGGGGTCTACGAGCAGTACTTC
j_call: TRBJ2-7
clone_size: .
v_call: TRBV9
d_call: TRBD2

cdr3_aa: CASSRGTINTDTQYF
cdr3_nt: TGTGCCAGCAGCAGAGGGACAATCAACACAGATACGCAGTATTTT
j_call: TRBJ2-3
clone_size: .
v_call: TRBV9
d_call: .

cdr3_aa: CASSWGGPSYNEQFF
cdr3_nt: TGTGCCAGCAGCTGGGGAGGGCCCTCGTACAATGAGCAGTTCTTC
j_call: TRBJ2-1
clone_size: .
v_call: TRBV5-5
d_call: TRBD2

cdr3_aa: CASSLRRTGGEDGYTF
cdr3_nt: TGTGCCAGCAGCTTAAGACGGACAGGGGGCGAAGATGGCTACACCTTC
j_call: TRBJ1-2
clone_size: .
v_call: TRBV7-9
d_call: TRBD1

cdr3_aa: CASARGPTDTQYF
cdr3_nt: TGTGCCAGCGCGCGGGGACCCACAGATACGCAGTATTTT
j_call: TRBJ2-3
clone_size: .
v_call: TRBV2
d_call: .

cdr3_aa: CASKDRGGEKLFF
cdr3_nt: TGTGCCAGCAAAGACAGGGGAGGTGAAAAACTGTTTTTT
j_call: TRBJ1-4
clone_size: .
v_call: TRBV27
d_call: TRBD1

cdr3_aa: CASSQELSREGPDTQYF
cdr3_nt: TGTGCCAGCAGCCAGGAGCTCAGCCGGGAGGGCCCAGATACGCAGTATTTT
j_call: TRBJ2-3
clone_size: .
v_call: TRBV4-2
d_call: TRBD2

cdr3_aa: CASSSLQGSYEQYF
cdr3_nt: TGTGCCAGCAGTTCCCTCCAGGGGTCCTACGAGCAGTACTTC
j_call: TRBJ2-7
clone_size: .
v_call: TRBV27
d_call: .

cdr3_aa: CASGPGTSGRPLTNEQFF
cdr3_nt: TGTGCTAGTGGTCCCGGGACTAGCGGGAGGCCCCTGACGAATGAGCAGTTCTTC
j_call: TRBJ2-1
clone_size: .
v_call: TRBV12-5
d_call: TRBD2

cdr3_aa: CASSGGVNTEAFF
cdr3_nt: TGTGCCAGCAGTGGGGGGGTGAACACTGAAGCTTTCTTT
j_call: TRBJ1-1
clone_size: .
v_call: TRBV11-1
d_call: .

cdr3_aa: CASRTSPNTGELFF
cdr3_nt: TGTGCCAGCAGGACTAGCCCGAACACCGGGGAGCTGTTTTTT
j_call: TRBJ2-2
clone_size: .
v_call: TRBV3-1/TRBV3-2
d_call: TRBD2

cdr3_aa: CASSVGQGWTEAFF
cdr3_nt: TGTGCCAGCAGTGTCGGACAGGGGTGGACTGAAGCTTTCTTT
j_call: TRBJ1-1
clone_size: .
v_call: TRBV25-1
d_call: TRBD1

cdr3_aa: CASSIRGRGNSPLHF
cdr3_nt: TGTGCCAGTAGTATTCGCGGCAGGGGTAATTCACCCCTCCACTTT
j_call: TRBJ1-6
clone_size: once
v_call: TRBV19
d_call: .

cdr3_aa: CASTTQGSDGYTF
cdr3_nt: TGTGCCAGCACTACACAGGGGTCGGATGGCTACACCTTC
j_call: TRBJ1-2
clone_size: .
v_call: TRBV28
d_call: TRBD1

cdr3_aa: CASSPGQTMNTEAFF
cdr3_nt: TGTGCCAGCAGTCCGGGACAAACCATGAACACTGAAGCTTTCTTT
j_call: TRBJ1-1
clone_size: .
v_call: TRBV25-1
d_call: .

cdr3_aa: CAWSKQGAAYGYTF
cdr3_nt: TGTGCCTGGAGTAAACAGGGGGCCGCCTATGGCTACACCTTC
j_call: TRBJ1-2
clone_size: once
v_call: TRBV30
d_call: TRBD1

cdr3_aa: CASSQGQGDIQYF
cdr3_nt: TGTGCCAGCAGCCAAGGACAGGGGGACATTCAGTACTTC
j_call: TRBJ2-4
clone_size: .
v_call: TRBV3-1/TRBV3-2
d_call: TRBD1

cdr3_aa: CASTPGTAPPGANVLTF
cdr3_nt: TGTGCCAGTACTCCCGGGACAGCCCCCCCAGGGGCCAACGTCCTGACTTTC
j_call: TRBJ2-6
clone_size: .
v_call: TRBV19
d_call: TRBD1

cdr3_aa: CASSTDLNTEAFF
cdr3_nt: TGTGCCAGTAGTACAGACTTGAACACTGAAGCTTTCTTT
j_call: TRBJ1-1
clone_size: .
v_call: TRBV19
d_call: .

cdr3_aa: CASSLNSGQETQYF
cdr3_nt: TGTGCCAGCAGCCTGAATTCAGGGCAGGAGACCCAGTACTTC
j_call: TRBJ2-5
clone_size: .
v_call: TRBV3-1/TRBV3-2
d_call: .

cdr3_aa: CASSQDPTDRGKQYF
cdr3_nt: TGTGCCAGCAGCCAAGATCCTACGGACCGGGGAAAGCAGTACTTC
j_call: TRBJ2-7
clone_size: once
v_call: TRBV14
d_call: .

cdr3_aa: CASSPEGAGYNEQFF
cdr3_nt: TGTGCCAGCTCACCAGAGGGCGCCGGGTACAATGAGCAGTTCTTC
j_call: TRBJ2-1
clone_size: .
v_call: TRBV18
d_call: .

cdr3_aa: CASSLSGQPQHF
cdr3_nt: TGTGCCAGCAGTTTATCAGGACAGCCCCAGCATTTT
j_call: TRBJ1-5
clone_size: once
v_call: TRBV28
d_call: .

cdr3_aa: CASSPRGTAVNTDTQYF
cdr3_nt: TGTGCCAGCAGCCCCAGAGGAACAGCGGTTAACACAGATACGCAGTATTTT
j_call: TRBJ2-3
clone_size: .
v_call: TRBV9
d_call: .

cdr3_aa: CAWSIKGADGYTF
cdr3_nt: TGTGCCTGGAGTATTAAGGGGGCCGATGGCTACACCTTC
j_call: TRBJ1-2
clone_size: .
v_call: TRBV30
d_call: TRBD1